Each of the 17 T cell receptor beta chains below was sequenced from the same sample in a study of T cells in localized non-small cell lung cancer. TCRdb's table, derived via immunoSEQ multiplex PCR, lists solely in-frame clones and lacks some. Counted here are approximately 140,000 clones, 80% to 90% occurring once; the ten biggest clones make up over 1.5%. The sequencing here drew on peripheral blood, taken before any cancer treatment. The receptor set was obtained from a female donor over 55 with stage I lung adenocarcinoma.

The chain is built from TRBV20-1 and TRBJ1-1, with D unclear. V was shortened by 3 bases and J by 6 bases, with 8 bases between the two germline ends. This CDR3 has 11 amino acids. Per the germline V gene, CDR1 is DFQATT and CDR2 is SNEGSKA (reference sequence). This chain's CDR3 is CSASPQSEAFF. CDR3 sequence (DNA): TGCAGTGCTAGCCCCCAGTCTGAAGCTTTCTTT.

The V and J genes are TRBV20-1 and TRBJ1-1; D is ambiguous. The V gene lost 0 bases and the J gene lost 8 bases, with 7 bases spanning the gap. The germline V gene has CDR1 DFQATT and CDR2 SNEGSKA (reference sequence). The CDR3 has 11 residues. The CDR3 nucleotides read TGCAGTGCTAGAGACGCATCCGAAGCTTTCTTT. Translated: CSARDASEAFF.

The chain joins TRBV19 to TRBJ2-1, with 12 bases lining up with TRBD2. Trimming at V came to 5 bases and at J to 7 bases, leaving 9 bases not matched to a gene. The V gene's germline CDR1 is LNHDA and CDR2 SQIVND (reference sequence). This CDR3 contains 16 residues. In DNA, the CDR3 is TGTGCCAGTAGTCTTCTAGCGGGAGGGTTTGGGAATGAGCAGTTCTTC. Translation: CASSLLAGGFGNEQFF.

The V call is TRBV4-2, the J call TRBJ2-2; 12 nucleotides agree with TRBD2. The J segment lost 4 bases and the V segment lost 4 bases, leaving 10 bases of the junction unmatched. Per germline, CDR1 LGHNA and CDR2 YNFKEQ. The CDR3 is 18 residues long. The CDR3 bases are TGTGCCAGCAGCCGCGGACTAGCGGGGAAAGGAGGCACCGGGGAGCTGTTTTTT. This codes for CASSRGLAGKGGTGELFF.

The J gene is TRBJ2-1, the V gene TRBV7-2, with TRBD2 as a possible D gene (7 bases). The CDR3 is made up of 14 amino acids. V shed 1 base and J shed 6 bases, with 10 bases lying between them. Germline CDR1 is SGHTA and CDR2 is FQGNSA. CDR3 in DNA: TGTGCCAGCAGCTTAGAAGGGGGGGGCAATGAGCAGTTCTTC. Translation: CASSLEGGGNEQFF.

The rearrangement joins TRBV19 to TRBJ1-1; D is unresolved. V shed 5 bases and J shed 5 bases, with 12 bases lying between them. The length of the CDR3 is 13 residues. Germline loops: CDR1 LNHDA, CDR2 SQIVND (reference sequence). CDR3 sequence: CASSHVGRTEAFF. The CDR3, as DNA: TGTGCCAGTAGTCATGTCGGGAGGACTGAAGCTTTCTTT.

This chain uses TRBV6-6 with TRBJ2-1; D may correspond to TRBD1 or TRBD2 (5 bases each). Germline CDR1 is MNHNY and CDR2 is SVGAGI (reference sequence). Between the trimmed V and J ends, which lost 4 bases and 4 bases, there was a span of 8 bases. This CDR3 region has 13 residues. In nucleotides, the CDR3 is TGTGCCAGCAGTTCGGGACCGTACAATGAGCAGTTCTTC. It translates to CASSSGPYNEQFF.

In its sample, this clone was seen once. The chain uses TRBV5-1 and TRBJ1-5, with D possibly TRBD1 on 6 matching bases. This CDR3 region has 15 residues. Germline assignment: CDR1 SGHRS and CDR2 YFSETQ. V lost 5 bases and J lost 0, with 12 bases in between. CDR3 nucleotide sequence: TGCGCCAGCAGACCGGACAGATATAGCAATCAGCCCCAGCATTTT. Protein product: CASRPDRYSNQPQHF.

The rearrangement uses TRBV9 and TRBJ2-5; D call uncertain. Germline V gives CDR1 SGDLS, CDR2 YYNGEE. V was clipped by 0 bases and J by 5 bases, with 17 bases between them. The CDR3 extends over 16 amino acids. The CDR3 bases are TGTGCCAGCAGCGTAGTTCGGCGTCGGCTTCGTGAGACCCAGTACTTC. It yields the protein CASSVVRRRLRETQYF.

The chain recombines TRBV4-2 with TRBJ1-1; D possibly corresponds to TRBD1 (5 bases). Germline CDR1 and CDR2: LGHNA and YNFKEQ. The CDR3 is 14 amino acids. The ends were cut back, 0 bases at V and 7 bases at J, with 12 bases in the middle. DNA for the CDR3: TGTGCCAGCAGCCAAGATAACGGGGGTGGTGAAGCTTTCTTT. It translates to CASSQDNGGGEAFF.

The chain joins TRBV18 to TRBJ1-2; tentative D call: TRBD1 (6 bases). In germline, CDR1 is KGHSH, CDR2 LQKENI. This CDR3 is built from 17 residues. The germline V and J ends were trimmed by 4 bases and 5 bases, with 23 bases remaining between them. The CDR3 sequence is CASSLGLGQQPHYGYTF. The CDR3, as DNA: TGTGCCAGCTCACTAGGCCTTGGACAGCAACCTCATTATGGCTACACCTTC.

The genes are TRBV6-6 and TRBJ2-2; D is perhaps TRBD1 (6 bases). Germline V gives CDR1 MNHNY, CDR2 SVGAGI (reference sequence). Trimming left V 0 bases short and J 4 bases short, with 9 bases between. CDR3 length: 15 amino acids. The CDR3 here is CASSYSPGVTGELFF. The CDR3 coding sequence is TGTGCCAGCAGTTACTCACCAGGGGTCACCGGGGAGCTGTTTTTT.

The V call is TRBV15, the J call TRBJ2-6; maybe TRBD2 (5 bases). Trimming stripped 5 bases from V and 4 bases from J, with 18 bases between. CDR3 length: 17 amino acids. In germline, CDR1 is LNHNV, CDR2 YYDKDF (reference sequence). The CDR3 is CATSGRRGPRGANVLTF. The CDR3 DNA sequence: TGTGCCACCAGCGGCCGTCGGGGTCCGAGGGGGGCCAACGTCCTGACTTTC.

The genes are TRBV6-6 and TRBJ1-1; weak D call: TRBD1 (5 bases). This CDR3 comprises 13 residues. V lost 6 bases, J lost 4 bases, and 12 bases lay in between. Germline V lookup: CDR1 MNHNY, CDR2 SVGAGI (reference sequence). The CDR3 region is CASSPTGRTEAFF. DNA of the CDR3: TGTGCCAGCAGCCCAACGGGACGCACTGAAGCTTTCTTT.

The gene calls are TRBV5-5 and TRBJ1-1; D is ambiguous. The length of the CDR3 is 15 residues. V was clipped by 4 bases and J by 1 base, with 14 bases between them. The germline gives CDR1 SGHKS, CDR2 YYEKEE (reference sequence). The CDR3: CASSPRHSSNTEAFF. The CDR3 coding sequence is TGTGCCAGCAGCCCCCGACACAGCTCGAACACTGAAGCTTTCTTT.

The V and J genes are TRBV4-1 and TRBJ2-1, with D possibly TRBD1 on 5 matching bases. V was trimmed by 0 bases and J by 3 bases, leaving 12 bases between them. CDR1 and CDR2 from the germline V gene are MGHRA and YSYEKL. The CDR3 runs 16 residues. CDR3 amino acids: CASSQDRAGYYNEQFF. DNA for the CDR3: TGCGCCAGCAGCCAAGATAGGGCAGGGTACTACAATGAGCAGTTCTTC.

The chain has TRBV12-2 and TRBJ2-7; the table's D call TRBD1 went unverified against the DNA. TRBV12-2 is a pseudogene locus. This CDR3 has 16 amino acids. The CDR3 coding sequence is TGTGCAAGTCGCTTAGGTCCGCCAGGCCTCTCCTACGAGCAGTACTTC. It yields the protein CASRLGPPGLSYEQYF.